This T cell receptor beta chain stems from a study of blood T cell repertoires in COVID-19 (TCRdb year 2020). With regard to the full study: Samples from collaborators originated in the United States, Italy and Spain and spanned both the acute and convalescent phases of COVID-19. The samples were drawn from two sources: the first 160 participants of the ongoing ImmuneRACE study, and some 1,300 subjects contributed by 6 global collaborators. The prospective study material was composed of cDNA or gDNA derived from T cells, B-cell-depleted T cells, or PBMCs. A freely available public database, intended as a resource for researchers studying the immune response to SARS-CoV-2, is where the repertoires were released. Where available, HLA class I and class II types were obtained from metadata supplied by the sample provider rather than from assay-based typing. A de-identified subject ID, COVID-19 status, age in years and sex were almost always included in the sample metadata. Deeply sampled blood TCRbeta repertoires from subjects exposed to, actively infected with, or recovered from COVID-19 were included in the dataset.

This clone was observed once. What antigen it recognizes has not been identified. No qualities accompany the bases; no much larger clone lies one base away. CDR1 is given as MNHEY and CDR2 as SVGAGI, both from the germline V gene. Trimming removed 5 bases from V and 6 bases from J, leaving 17 bases between the germline ends. The CDR3 holds 14 amino acids from the cysteine to the phenylalanine. Only CDR3 DNA remains: 42 bases, in frame from the first base. One collaborating source in Seattle enrolled patients while the patients were actively infected and followed the patients over time throughout the course of disease. The collaborating institutions used their own protocols to collect whole blood in K2EDTA tubes. For TCRbeta analysis, collaborator samples were shipped as frozen whole blood, as isolated PBMCs, or as DNA extracted from either sample type. The investigation overall reported the following: The amount of clinical and demographic metadata varied by source and participant and was provided uncurated.

The immunoSEQ Assay, a bias-controlled multiplex PCR, was used to amplify TCRbeta CDR3 regions from genomic DNA. For the original study's pipeline: Within the assay, amplification of reference gene primers was used to estimate how many nucleated cells each sample contained. To quantify the absolute abundance of each unique TCRbeta CDR3 rearrangement, sequence reads were collapsed and filtered. For each sample, productive Simpson clonality was calculated as the square root of Simpson's diversity index over productive rearrangements. As stored in TCRdb, this immuneACCESS dataset retains in-frame rearrangements with V and J assigned. A fraction of the clones does not appear; measured against another copy, unresolved V genes explain less than half of the discrepancy, and the remainder lacks a known reason. V, J and clone size are those of that table, while D and trimming were read from the DNA. Present in this sample are about 160,000 clones, around nine tenths of which were seen just once. 10% of the sample is held by the ten biggest clonotypes.

This clonotype was obtained from a woman in her seventies with COVID-19, enrolled during active disease. Sequencing was done on a sample of peripheral blood. The chain links TRBV6-5 with TRBJ2-7; possibly the D gene is TRBD1, per 6 matching bases. The bases are TGTGCCAGCAGTAGTCAGCTGGGGGCATCCGAGCAGTACTTC. Its protein is CASSSQLGASEQYF.